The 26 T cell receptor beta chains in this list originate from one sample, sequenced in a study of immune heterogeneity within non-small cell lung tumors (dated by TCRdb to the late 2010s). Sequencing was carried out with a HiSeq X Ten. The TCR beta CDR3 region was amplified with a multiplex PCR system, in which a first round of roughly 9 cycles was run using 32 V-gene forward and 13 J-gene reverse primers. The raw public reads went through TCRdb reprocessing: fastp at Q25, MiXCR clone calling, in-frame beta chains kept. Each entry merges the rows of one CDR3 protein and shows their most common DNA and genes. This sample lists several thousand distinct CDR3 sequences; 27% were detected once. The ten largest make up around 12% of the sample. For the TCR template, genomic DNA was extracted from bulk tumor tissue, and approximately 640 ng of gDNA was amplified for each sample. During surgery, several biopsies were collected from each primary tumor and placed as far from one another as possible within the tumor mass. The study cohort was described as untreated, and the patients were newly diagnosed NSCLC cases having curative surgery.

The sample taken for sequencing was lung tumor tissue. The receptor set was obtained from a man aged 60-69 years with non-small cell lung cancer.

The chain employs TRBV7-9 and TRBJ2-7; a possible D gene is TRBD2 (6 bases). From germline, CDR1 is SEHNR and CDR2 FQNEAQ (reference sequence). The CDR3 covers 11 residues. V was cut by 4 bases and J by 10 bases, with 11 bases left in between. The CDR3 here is CASSSGLIQYF. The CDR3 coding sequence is TGTGCCAGCAGCTCGGGACTTATCCAGTACTTC.

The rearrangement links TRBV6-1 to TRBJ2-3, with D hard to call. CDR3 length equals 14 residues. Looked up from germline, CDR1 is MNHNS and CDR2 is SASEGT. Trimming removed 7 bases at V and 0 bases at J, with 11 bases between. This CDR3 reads CASKGDPSTDTQYF. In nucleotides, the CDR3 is TGTGCCAGCAAAGGCGACCCAAGCACAGATACGCAGTATTTT.

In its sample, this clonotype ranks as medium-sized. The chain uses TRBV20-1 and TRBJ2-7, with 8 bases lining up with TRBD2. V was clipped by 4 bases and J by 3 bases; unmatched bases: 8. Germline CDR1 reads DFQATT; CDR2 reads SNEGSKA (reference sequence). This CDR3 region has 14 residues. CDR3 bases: TGCAGTGCTAATACGGGACTAGGGAACTACGAGCAGTACTTC. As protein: CSANTGLGNYEQYF.

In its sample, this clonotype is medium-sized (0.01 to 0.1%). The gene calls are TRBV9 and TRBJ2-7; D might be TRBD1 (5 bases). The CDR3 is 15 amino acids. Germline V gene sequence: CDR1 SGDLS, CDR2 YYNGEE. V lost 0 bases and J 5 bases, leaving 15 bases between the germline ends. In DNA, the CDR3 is TGTGCCAGCAGCGTAGATAGGGCAGGGCTTAACGAGCAGTACTTC. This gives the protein CASSVDRAGLNEQYF. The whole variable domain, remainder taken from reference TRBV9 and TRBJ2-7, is DSGVTQTPKHLITATGQRVTLRCSPRSGDLSVYWYQQSLDQGLQFLIQYYNGEERAKGNILERFSAQQFPDLHSELNLSSLELGDSALYFCASSVDRAGLNEQYFGPGTRLTVT.

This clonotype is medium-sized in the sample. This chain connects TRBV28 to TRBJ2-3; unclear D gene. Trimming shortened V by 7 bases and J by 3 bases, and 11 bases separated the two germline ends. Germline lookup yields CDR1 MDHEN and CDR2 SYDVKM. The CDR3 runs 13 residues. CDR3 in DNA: TGTGCCAGCATTTTGATGGGGACAGATACGCAGTATTTT. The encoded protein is CASILMGTDTQYF. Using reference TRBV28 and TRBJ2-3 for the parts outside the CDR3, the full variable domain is DVKVTQSSRYLVKRTGEKVFLECVQDMDHENMFWYRQDPGLGLRLIYFSYDVKMKEKGDIPEGYSVSREKKERFSLILESASTNQTSMYLCASILMGTDTQYFGPGTRLTVL.

The CDR3 loop reads CSARGDLVGHGSYEQYF. CDR3 DNA: TGCAGTGCTAGAGGAGATTTAGTAGGTCATGGATCCTACGAGCAGTACTTC. This chain connects TRBV20-1 to TRBJ2-7; D gene uncertain. V was pared by 1 base and J by 1 base, with 20 bases between. The CDR3 is 17 amino acids. Germline lookup yields CDR1 DFQATT and CDR2 SNEGSKA (reference sequence).

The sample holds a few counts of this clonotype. For the CDR3, the DNA is TGTGCCAGCAGTCCTACCGGGACAGGGTTTGTAGAGACCCAGTACTTC. It yields the protein CASSPTGTGFVETQYF. The J gene is TRBJ2-5, the V gene TRBV6-2 or TRBV6-3; TRBD1 aligns across 9 bases. J lost 4 bases, V lost 5 bases, and 11 bases had no gene match. This CDR3 contains 16 residues. The germline gives CDR1 MNHEY, CDR2 SVGEGT.

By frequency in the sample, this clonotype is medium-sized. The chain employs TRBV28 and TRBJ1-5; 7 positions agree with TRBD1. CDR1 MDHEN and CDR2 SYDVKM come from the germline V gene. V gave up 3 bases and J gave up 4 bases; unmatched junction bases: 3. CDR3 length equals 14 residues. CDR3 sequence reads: CASSLSGGNQPQHF. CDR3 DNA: TGTGCCAGCAGTTTGTCAGGGGGAAATCAGCCCCAGCATTTT.

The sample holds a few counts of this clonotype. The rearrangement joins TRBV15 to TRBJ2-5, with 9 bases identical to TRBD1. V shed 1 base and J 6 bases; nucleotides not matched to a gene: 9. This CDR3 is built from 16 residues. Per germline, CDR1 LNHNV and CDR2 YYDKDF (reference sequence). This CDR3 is CATSRGQGEGGKTQYF. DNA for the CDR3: TGTGCCACCAGCAGAGGACAGGGGGAGGGTGGAAAGACCCAGTACTTC.

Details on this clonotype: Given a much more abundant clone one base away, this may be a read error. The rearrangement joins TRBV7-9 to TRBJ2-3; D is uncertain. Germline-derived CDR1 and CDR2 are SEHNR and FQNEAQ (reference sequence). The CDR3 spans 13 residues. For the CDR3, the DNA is TGTGCCAGGAGCTATGAAGCCACAGATACGCAGTATTTT. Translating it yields CARSYEATDTQYF.

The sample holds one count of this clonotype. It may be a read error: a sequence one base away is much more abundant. CDR3 sequence: CAIRIGTSGTGYEQFF. In nucleotides, the CDR3 is TGTGCCATCAGAATCGGGACTAGCGGGACGGGGTATGAGCAGTTCTTC. This chain links TRBV28 with TRBJ2-1, with 13 positions matching TRBD2. V was clipped by 10 bases and J by 8 bases; unmatched bases: 14. The CDR3 loop spans 16 amino acids. Per the germline V gene, CDR1 is MDHEN and CDR2 is SYDVKM.

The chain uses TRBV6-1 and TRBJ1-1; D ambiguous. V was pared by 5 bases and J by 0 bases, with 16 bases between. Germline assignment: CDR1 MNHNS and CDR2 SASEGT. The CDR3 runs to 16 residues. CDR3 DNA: TGTGCCAGCAGTCACGGCCTCTCCACATTGAACACTGAAGCTTTCTTT. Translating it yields CASSHGLSTLNTEAFF.

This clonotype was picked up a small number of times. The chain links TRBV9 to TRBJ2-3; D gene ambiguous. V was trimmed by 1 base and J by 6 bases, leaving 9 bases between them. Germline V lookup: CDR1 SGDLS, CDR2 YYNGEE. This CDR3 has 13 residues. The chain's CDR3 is CASSVTLVDTQYF. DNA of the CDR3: TGTGCCAGCAGCGTAACGTTAGTTGATACGCAGTATTTT.

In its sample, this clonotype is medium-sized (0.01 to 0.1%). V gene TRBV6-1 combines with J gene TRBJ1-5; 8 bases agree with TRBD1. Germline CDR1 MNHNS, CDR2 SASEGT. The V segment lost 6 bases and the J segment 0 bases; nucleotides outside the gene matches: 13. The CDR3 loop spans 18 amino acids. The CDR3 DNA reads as TGTGCCAGCAGCCCCACCGGGACAGGCGATTATAGCAATCAGCCCCAGCATTTT. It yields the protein CASSPTGTGDYSNQPQHF.

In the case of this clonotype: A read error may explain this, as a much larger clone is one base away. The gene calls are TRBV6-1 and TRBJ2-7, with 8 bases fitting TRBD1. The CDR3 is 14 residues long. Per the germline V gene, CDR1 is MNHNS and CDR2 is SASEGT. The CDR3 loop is CASSRQGITVEQDF. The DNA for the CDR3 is TGTGCCAGCAGTCGACAGGGGATAACCGTCGAGCAGGACTTC.

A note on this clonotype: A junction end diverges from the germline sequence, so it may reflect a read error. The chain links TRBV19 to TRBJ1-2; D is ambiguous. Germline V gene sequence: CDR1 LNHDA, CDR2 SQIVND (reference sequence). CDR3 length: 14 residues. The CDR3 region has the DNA TGTACCAGTATCGCGAGTCCCCCTCTATATGGCTACACCTTC. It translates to CTSIASPPLYGYTF.

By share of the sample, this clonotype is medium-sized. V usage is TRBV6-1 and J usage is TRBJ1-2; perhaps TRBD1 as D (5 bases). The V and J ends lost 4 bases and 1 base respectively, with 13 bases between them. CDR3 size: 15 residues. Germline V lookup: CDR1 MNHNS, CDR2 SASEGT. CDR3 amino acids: CASSAPRGDNYGYTF. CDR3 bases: TGTGCCAGCAGTGCCCCCCGGGGGGATAACTATGGCTACACCTTC.

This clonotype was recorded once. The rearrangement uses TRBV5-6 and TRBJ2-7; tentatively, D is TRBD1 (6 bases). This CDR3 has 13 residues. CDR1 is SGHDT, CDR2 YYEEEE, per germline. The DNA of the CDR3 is TGTAGCAGCAGCCCGGGGACAACGGGCGAGCAGTACTTC. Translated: CSSSPGTTGEQYF. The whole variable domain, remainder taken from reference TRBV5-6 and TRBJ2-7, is DAGVTQSPTHLIKTRGQQVTLRCSPKSGHDTVSWYQQALGQGPQFIFQYYEEEERQRGNFPDRFSGHQFPNYSSELNVNALLLGDSALYLCSSSPGTTGEQYFGPGTRLTVT.

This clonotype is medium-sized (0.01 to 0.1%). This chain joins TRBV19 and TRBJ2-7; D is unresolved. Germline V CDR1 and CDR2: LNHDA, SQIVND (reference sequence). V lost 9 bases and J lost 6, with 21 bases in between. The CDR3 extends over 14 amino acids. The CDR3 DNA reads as TGTGCCAGCGCCCCGAACCAAATCAACTCCGAGCAGTACTTC. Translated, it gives CASAPNQINSEQYF.

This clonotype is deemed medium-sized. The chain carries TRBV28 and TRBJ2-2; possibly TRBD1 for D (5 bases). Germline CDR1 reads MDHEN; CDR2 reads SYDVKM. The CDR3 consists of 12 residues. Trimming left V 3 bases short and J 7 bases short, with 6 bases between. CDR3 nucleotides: TGTGCCAGCAGTTTGACAGACGGGGAGCTGTTTTTT. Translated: CASSLTDGELFF. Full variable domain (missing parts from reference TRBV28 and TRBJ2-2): DVKVTQSSRYLVKRTGEKVFLECVQDMDHENMFWYRQDPGLGLRLIYFSYDVKMKEKGDIPEGYSVSREKKERFSLILESASTNQTSMYLCASSLTDGELFFGEGSRLTVL.

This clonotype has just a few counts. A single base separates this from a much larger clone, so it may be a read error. The CDR3 spells CACSSLDRGRDEQYF. In DNA form, the CDR3 reads TGTGCCTGCAGTTCCCTGGACAGGGGGCGAGACGAGCAGTACTTC. The gene calls are TRBV12-3 or TRBV12-4 and TRBJ2-7; 11 nucleotides line up with TRBD1. The length of the CDR3 is 15 residues.

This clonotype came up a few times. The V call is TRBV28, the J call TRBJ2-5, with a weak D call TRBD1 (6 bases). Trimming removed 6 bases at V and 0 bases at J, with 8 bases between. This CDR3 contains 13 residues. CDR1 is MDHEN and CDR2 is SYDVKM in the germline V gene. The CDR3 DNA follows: TGTGCCAGCAGGGACAGCCACCAAGAGACCCAGTACTTC. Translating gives CASRDSHQETQYF.

The CDR3 DNA reads TGTGCCAGCAGAGTCAGGGCGAACACTGAAGCTTTCTTT. Encoded protein: CASRVRANTEAFF. This chain links TRBV27 with TRBJ1-1; possibly TRBD1 for D (5 bases). The V gene's germline CDR1 is MNHEY and CDR2 SMNVEV (reference sequence). This CDR3 comprises 13 residues. V was trimmed by 6 bases and J by 1 base, leaving 9 bases between them.

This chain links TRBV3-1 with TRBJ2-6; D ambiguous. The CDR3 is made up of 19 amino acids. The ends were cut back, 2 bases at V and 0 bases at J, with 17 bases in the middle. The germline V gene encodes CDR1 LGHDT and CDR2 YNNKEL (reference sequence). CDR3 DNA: TGTGCCAGCAGCCAAAGTACACGAGCACCGGCCTCTGGGGCCAACGTCCTGACTTTC. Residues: CASSQSTRAPASGANVLTF.

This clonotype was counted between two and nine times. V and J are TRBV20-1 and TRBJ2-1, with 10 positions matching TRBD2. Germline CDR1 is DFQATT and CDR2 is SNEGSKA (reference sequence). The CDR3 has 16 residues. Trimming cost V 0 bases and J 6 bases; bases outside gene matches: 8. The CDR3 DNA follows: TGCAGTGCTAGAGAGAGTTTTATAGCGGGAGGCAATGAGCAGTTCTTC. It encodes CSARESFIAGGNEQFF.

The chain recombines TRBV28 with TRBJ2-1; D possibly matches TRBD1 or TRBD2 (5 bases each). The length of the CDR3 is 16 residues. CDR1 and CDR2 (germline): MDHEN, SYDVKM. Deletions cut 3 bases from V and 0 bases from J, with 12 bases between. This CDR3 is CASSLGTASSYNEQFF. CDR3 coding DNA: TGTGCCAGCAGTTTGGGGACGGCCAGCTCCTACAATGAGCAGTTCTTC.